This TCR beta chain was found in a study of blood T cells in healthy people across ages. General study points: Donor CMV status was unknown, possibly confounding expanded clonotype changes. Among T cells, TCR beta diversity per million cells dropped roughly linearly as age rose.

The germline CDR1 and CDR2 sequences are SGHTA and FQGNSA. Unmatched junction bases numbered 8, after V lost 1 base and J lost 2 bases. The CDR3 totals 16 residues. For this clonotype: What it recognizes is unknown.

A second PCR of 7 to 11 cycles used a sample-barcoded 5' primer and a J-beta primer mix. TCRdb reprocessed the 5' RACE reads via MiXCR and lists one record per CDR3 protein. The table has roughly 1,500,000 distinct CDR3 sequences, approximately 42% seen once; the top ten hold 7% to 9.5%. The clonotype originates from a woman younger than 35 in good health. The chain links TRBV7-2 to TRBJ2-7, with TRBD2 matching 7 bases. The sequenced sample consisted of blood. CDR3 in amino acids: CASSLEPGGSPYEQYF. DNA for the CDR3: TGTGCCAGCAGCTTAGAACCTGGCGGGAGCCCCTACGAGCAGTACTTC.